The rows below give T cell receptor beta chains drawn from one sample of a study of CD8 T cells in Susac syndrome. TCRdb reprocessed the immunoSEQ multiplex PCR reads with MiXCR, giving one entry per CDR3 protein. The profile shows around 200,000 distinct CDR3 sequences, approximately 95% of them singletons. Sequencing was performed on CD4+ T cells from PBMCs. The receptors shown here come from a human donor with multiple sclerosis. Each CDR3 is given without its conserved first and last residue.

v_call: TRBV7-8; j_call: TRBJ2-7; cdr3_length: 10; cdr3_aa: AGGQGALEQY
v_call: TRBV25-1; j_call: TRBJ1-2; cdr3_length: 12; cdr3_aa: ASSEMGQNYGYT
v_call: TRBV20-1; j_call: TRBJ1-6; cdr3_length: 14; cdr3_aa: SARRGQGSRDSPLH
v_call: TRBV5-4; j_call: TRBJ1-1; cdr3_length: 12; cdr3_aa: ASSPRTGTPEAF
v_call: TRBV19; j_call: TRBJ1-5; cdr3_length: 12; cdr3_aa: ASTGGADRPPQH
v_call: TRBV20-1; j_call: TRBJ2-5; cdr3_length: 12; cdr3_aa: SALAGTTGETQY
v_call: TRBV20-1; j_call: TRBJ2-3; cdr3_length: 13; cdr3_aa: SASGAGVPTDTQY
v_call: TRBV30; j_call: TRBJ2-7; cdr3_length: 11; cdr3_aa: AWSGQGTYEQY
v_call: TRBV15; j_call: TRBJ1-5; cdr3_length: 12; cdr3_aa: ATSRWDRELPQH
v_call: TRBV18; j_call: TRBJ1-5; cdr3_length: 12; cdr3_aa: ASSPDGNNQPQH
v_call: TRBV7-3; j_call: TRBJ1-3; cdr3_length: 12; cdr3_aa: ASSLTVGGNTIY
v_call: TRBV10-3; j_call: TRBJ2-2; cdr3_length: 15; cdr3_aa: AISESRDQSNTGELF
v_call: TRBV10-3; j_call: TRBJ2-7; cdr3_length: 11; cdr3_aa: AISESNHYEQY
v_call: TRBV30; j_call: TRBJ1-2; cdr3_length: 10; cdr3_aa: TRAGPGTGYT
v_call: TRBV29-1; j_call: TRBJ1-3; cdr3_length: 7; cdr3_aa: SGKDTIY
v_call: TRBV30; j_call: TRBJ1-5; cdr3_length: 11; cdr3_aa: AWSDKGAQPQH
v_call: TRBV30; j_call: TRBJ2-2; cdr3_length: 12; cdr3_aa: AWGRGPNTGELF
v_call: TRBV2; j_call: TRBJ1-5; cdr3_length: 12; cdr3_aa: ASSATYSNQPQH
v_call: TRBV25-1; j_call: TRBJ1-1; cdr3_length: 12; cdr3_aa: ASRRRGGDTEAF
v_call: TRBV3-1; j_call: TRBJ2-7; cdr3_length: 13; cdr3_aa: ASSQEWNSAHEQY
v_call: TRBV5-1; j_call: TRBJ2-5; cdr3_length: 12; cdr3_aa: ASNLATSQETQY
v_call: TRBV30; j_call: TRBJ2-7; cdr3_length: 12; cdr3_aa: AWSVQRRAYEQY